This T cell receptor beta chain was profiled in a study of identical twins. General study results and limits: With monozygotic twins, out-of-frame TCR alpha sharing exceeded what models estimated.

On this clonotype: Its antigen is as yet unknown.

Each cDNA held unique molecular identifiers, and template switching gave it a universal primer site. TCRdb re-called the 5' RACE reads with MiXCR, one entry per CDR3 protein. Here the sample spans about 520,000 distinct CDR3 sequences, about 20% being singletons. These records were also assigned to another study, of T cells expressing NK-cell markers. As reported in that work: Sorted T-cell subsets CD3+CD56+NKG2C+, CD3+CD56+NKG2C- and CD3+CD56-NKG2C+ were TCR beta-sequenced. In a handful of donors, dominant clonotypes made up about 28.3-65% of CD3+CD56-NKG2C+ cells.

This receptor was taken from a young woman in good health. Source material: CD4+ T cells sorted from blood.

This chain's CDR3 is CASSRAGVRETQYF. CDR3 DNA: TGTGCCAGCAGCAGGGCGGGAGTTAGAGAGACCCAGTACTTC. This chain connects TRBV3-1 to TRBJ2-5, with TRBD2 matching 7 bases. Germline CDR1 and CDR2: LGHDT and YNNKEL (reference sequence). The CDR3 covers 14 residues. The ends lost 5 bases at V and 4 bases at J; junction bases unmatched: 7.